This TCR beta chain was retrieved from a study of blood T cell repertoires in COVID-19. Study context: Samples of COVID-19 (acute and convalescent) were obtained from the United States, Italy and Spain. Sources were T cells, B-cell-depleted T cells, or PBMCs; the material itself was cDNA or gDNA.

Original methodology: Amplification from reference gene primers served as the basis for estimated nucleated cell counts. Method: immunoSEQ multiplex PCR; TCRdb's copy keeps in-frame clones and lacks some. V, J and clone size are taken as reported in that table, and D and trimming were inferred from the DNA itself. The repertoire holds 150,000 or so clones, with over 75% as singletons. Adults between about 18 and 95 years of age took part from 20 to 25 US areas. The V end was cut by 1 base, the J end by 4 bases, with 7 bases between. CDR3 size: 13 residues. Germline CDR1 and CDR2: LGHNA and YSLEER. The specimen sequenced was PBMCs or T cells enriched from blood (not recorded which). The chain carries TRBV4-3 and TRBJ1-2; unclear D gene. This clonotype was sampled from a human donor with acute COVID-19. The donor label of this sample is uncertain. The CDR3 DNA reads as TGCGCCAGCAGCCAAGGGCAGATCTATGGCTACACCTTC. Protein product: CASSQGQIYGYTF.